This entry lists 32 T cell receptor beta chains sequenced from one sample in a study of vaccination and CD4 T cells after COVID-19. The antigens these receptors bind are not known. Treatment indicated: roughly 10-day PBMC culture with coronavirus spike peptide pools or control peptides (ViraFEST assay). Sequenced with the Oncomine TCR Beta short-read assay was DNA taken from cultured CD4+ T cells. TCRdb reprocessed the PCR reads via MiXCR and lists one record per CDR3 protein. The sample holds about 13,000 distinct CDR3 sequences, 30% to 35% seen once. The specimen was CD4+ T cells from blood, cultured in vitro, collected after SARS-CoV-2 vaccination. Source of these receptors: a human donor who had recovered from COVID-19.

The V call is TRBV20-1, the J call TRBJ2-3; TRBD2 aligns across 10 bases. This CDR3 comprises 15 residues. The germline gives CDR1 DFQATT, CDR2 SNEGSKA (reference sequence). CDR3 in amino acids: CRVNRLAGIMDTQYF. The CDR3 nucleotides read TGCAGGGTGAACCGACTAGCGGGTATCATGGATACGCAGTATTTT.

This clonotype was recorded a few times. V is TRBV5-1 and J is TRBJ2-5; 12 nucleotides agree with TRBD1. The J segment lost 1 base and the V segment lost 4 bases, leaving 5 bases of the junction unmatched. The CDR3 is 16 residues long. CDR1 SGHRS and CDR2 YFSETQ come from the germline V gene. The CDR3 region is CASSLGDRGRQETQYF. The CDR3, as DNA: TGCGCCAGCAGCCTAGGGGACAGGGGGCGCCAAGAGACCCAGTACTTC.

The V gene is TRBV18, the J gene TRBJ2-1, with 13 bases identical to TRBD2. J lost 7 bases, V lost 2 bases, and 8 bases had no gene match. This CDR3 spans 17 amino acids. The germline V gene has CDR1 KGHSH and CDR2 LQKENI. This CDR3 is CASSPGLGLAGINEQFF. CDR3 sequence (DNA): TGTGCCAGCTCACCAGGTTTGGGACTAGCGGGGATTAATGAGCAGTTCTTC.

CDR3 in amino acids: CASSSLAGGRNEQFF. The CDR3 nucleotides read TGTGCCAGTAGTTCCTTAGCGGGAGGGAGGAATGAGCAGTTCTTC. The rearrangement links TRBV19 to TRBJ2-1; 11 bases line up with TRBD2. The CDR3 is 15 amino acids. The germline CDR1 and CDR2 sequences are LNHDA and SQIVND (reference sequence). Trimming took 5 bases from V and 7 from J; bases not matched to a gene: 7.

This clonotype has just a few counts. The rearrangement joins TRBV7-2 to TRBJ2-5; 11 bases are a match to TRBD2. The V gene end was trimmed by 5 bases and the J gene end by 3 bases; junction bases not matched to a gene: 5. The germline gives CDR1 SGHTA, CDR2 FQGNSA. The CDR3 has 15 residues. For the CDR3, the DNA is TGTGCCAGCAGCCAGCTAGCGGGAGGAGAAGAGACCCAGTACTTC. Encoded protein: CASSQLAGGEETQYF.

The chain carries TRBV24-1 and TRBJ2-1, with 15 bases matching TRBD2. Germline V gene sequence: CDR1 KGHDR, CDR2 SFDVKD. Unmatched junction bases numbered 6, after V lost 3 bases and J lost 4 bases. This CDR3 comprises 18 residues. CDR3 DNA sequence: TGTGCCACCAGTGATCCGGGACTAGCGGGAGGCGTTTACAATGAGCAGTTCTTC. As protein: CATSDPGLAGGVYNEQFF.

J is TRBJ2-5 and V is TRBV7-9; 7 bases match TRBD1. V was pared by 6 bases and J by 7 bases, with 17 bases of the junction left unmatched. Germline CDR1 and CDR2: SEHNR and FQNEAQ (reference sequence). The CDR3 has 16 amino acids. CDR3 sequence reads: CASSFGTALPKGTQYF. The CDR3 DNA follows: TGTGCCAGCAGTTTCGGGACAGCGCTACCCAAGGGGACCCAGTACTTC.

This clonotype was recorded a few times. The chain links TRBV6-1 to TRBJ1-2; 11 nucleotides line up with TRBD1. This CDR3 region has 15 residues. The junction had 6 bases not matched to a gene; V was cut back by 5 bases and J by 4 bases. In germline, CDR1 is MNHNS, CDR2 SASEGT. CDR3 nucleotide sequence: TGTGCCAGCAGTCCGCGGACAGGGGGCAGCTATGGCTACACCTTC. This codes for CASSPRTGGSYGYTF.

V and J are TRBV5-1 and TRBJ2-2; no clear D gene. The CDR3 contains 13 residues. Trimming pared 0 bases from V and 4 bases from J, leaving 4 bases between. In germline, CDR1 is SGHRS, CDR2 YFSETQ. The CDR3 DNA sequence: TGCGCCAGCAGCTTGGTTAGCACCGGGGAGCTGTTTTTT. Translating gives CASSLVSTGELFF.

The chain is built from TRBV6-1 and TRBJ2-6; 10 bases align to TRBD2. The V gene's germline CDR1 is MNHNS and CDR2 SASEGT. The CDR3 contains 18 residues. The J segment lost 4 bases and the V segment lost 6 bases, leaving 12 bases of the junction unmatched. CDR3 bases: TGTGCCAGCAGGAAACTAGCGGGATCCTCCGGGGGGGCCAACGTCCTGACTTTC. Translated, it gives CASRKLAGSSGGANVLTF.

This sequence joins TRBV11-2 and TRBJ2-4, with a possible D match to TRBD2 (5 bases). Germline-derived CDR1 and CDR2 are SGHAT and FQNNGV. Trimming removed 5 bases from V and 0 bases from J, with 8 bases in between. The CDR3 is 14 residues long. The CDR3 reads CASSPGIAKNIQYF. The DNA of the CDR3 is TGTGCCAGCAGCCCGGGAATAGCCAAAAACATTCAGTACTTC.

The rearrangement links TRBV29-1 to TRBJ1-2; 9 bases align to TRBD1. Trimming removed 4 bases from V and 12 bases from J; junction bases left unmatched: 9. CDR3 length equals 12 residues. Germline V gene lookup returns CDR1 SQVTM and CDR2 ANQGSEA. The CDR3 sequence: CSVAGTGGANTF. CDR3 nucleotides: TGCAGCGTTGCCGGTACAGGGGGCGCTAACACCTTC. The whole variable domain, remainder taken from reference TRBV29-1 and TRBJ1-2, is SAVISQKPSRDICQRGTSLTIQCQVDSQVTMMFWYRQQPGQSLTLIATANQGSEATYESGFVIDKFPISRPNLTFSTLTVSNMSPEDSSIYLCSVAGTGGANTFGSGTRLTVV.

This clonotype has just one count. This chain connects TRBV20-1 to TRBJ2-7; 8 bases are a match to TRBD1. V trimming: 0 bases; J trimming: 0 bases; junction bases outside the gene matches: 7. The germline V gene has CDR1 DFQATT and CDR2 SNEGSKA (reference sequence). The CDR3 length is 16 residues. The CDR3 is CSARDLETGDSYEQYF. CDR3 nucleotides: TGCAGTGCTAGAGATTTGGAGACAGGGGACTCCTACGAGCAGTACTTC.

CDR3 DNA: TGCGCCAGCAGCCCCGAGGGGGGGCAGAACGTCCGGCCCCAGCATTTT. As protein: CASSPEGGQNVRPQHF. The chain uses TRBV4-3 and TRBJ1-5; a weak D match, TRBD1 (6 bases). Germline V gene lookup returns CDR1 LGHNA and CDR2 YSLEER. This CDR3 spans 16 amino acids. Trimming removed 4 bases at V and 9 bases at J, with 22 bases between.

This clonotype was recorded a few times. V usage is TRBV20-1 and J usage is TRBJ2-1; 8 nucleotides match TRBD2. Germline V gives CDR1 DFQATT, CDR2 SNEGSKA (reference sequence). V lost 6 bases, J lost 7 bases, and 11 bases stayed unmatched. This CDR3 has 14 residues. DNA for the CDR3: TGCAGTGCACTCTATAGCGGGAAGGGGAATGAGCAGTTCTTC. It codes for CSALYSGKGNEQFF.

This clonotype was observed a handful of times. V is TRBV7-2 and J is TRBJ2-7; D unclear. The CDR3 has 11 residues. Trimming took 1 base from V and 6 from J, leaving 4 bases between them. CDR1 is SGHTA and CDR2 is FQGNSA in the germline V gene. CDR3 region: CASSLGVEQYF. DNA of the CDR3: TGTGCCAGCAGCTTAGGGGTCGAGCAGTACTTC. Together with reference TRBV7-2 and TRBJ2-7, the CDR3 gives the full variable domain: GAGVSQSPSNKVTEKGKDVELRCDPISGHTALYWYRQSLGQGLEFLIYFQGNSAPDKSGLPSDRFSAERTGGSVSTLTIQRTQQEDSAVYLCASSLGVEQYFGPGTRLTVT.

V usage is TRBV15 and J usage is TRBJ2-1; the D call may be TRBD1 or TRBD2 (6 bases each). V was cut by 1 base and J by 5 bases, with 12 bases left in between. CDR3 length equals 15 residues. The germline V gene encodes CDR1 LNHNV and CDR2 YYDKDF (reference sequence). The chain's CDR3 is CATSRGGRDHNEQFF. The CDR3 nucleotides are TGTGCCACCAGCAGAGGGGGGCGGGACCACAATGAGCAGTTCTTC. Combining the CDR3 with reference TRBV15 and TRBJ2-1 gives the whole variable domain DAMVIQNPRYQVTQFGKPVTLSCSQTLNHNVMYWYQQKSSQAPKLLFHYYDKDFNNEADTPDNFQSRRPNTSFCFLDIRSPGLGDTAMYLCATSRGGRDHNEQFFGPGTRLTVL.

The chain combines TRBV20-1 with TRBJ2-2; no reliable D call. CDR3 length: 16 amino acids. V was trimmed by 3 bases and J by 1 base, leaving 15 bases between them. The germline CDR1 and CDR2 sequences are DFQATT and SNEGSKA (reference sequence). CDR3 protein: CSARHPGLKNTGELFF. In DNA, the CDR3 is TGCAGTGCTAGGCATCCCGGGTTGAAGAACACCGGGGAGCTGTTTTTT.

The sample holds a few counts of this clonotype. V usage is TRBV5-4 and J usage is TRBJ1-1, with D possibly TRBD1 on 5 matching bases. Germline CDR1 SGHNT, CDR2 YYREEE (reference sequence). V shed 1 base and J shed 4 bases, with 8 bases lying between them. This CDR3 contains 13 residues. CDR3 residues: CASSLWGSTEAFF. For the CDR3, the DNA is TGTGCCAGCAGCTTGTGGGGGTCCACTGAAGCTTTCTTT.

The rearrangement uses TRBV5-1 and TRBJ1-2, with D tentatively TRBD1 (5 bases). The CDR3 totals 14 residues. V was pared by 4 bases and J by 4 bases, with 14 bases between. Germline CDR1 reads SGHRS; CDR2 reads YFSETQ. In nucleotides, the CDR3 is TGCGCCAGCAGCATCTACCAGGGCACCTATGGCTACACCTTC. Translating gives CASSIYQGTYGYTF.

This sequence joins TRBV11-3 and TRBJ2-1; a possible D gene is TRBD2 (5 bases). The V and J ends lost 4 bases and 7 bases respectively, with 17 bases between them. The CDR3 is 15 residues long. Germline CDR1 reads SGHNT; CDR2 reads YENEEA. The CDR3 bases are TGTGCCAGCAGCTCCGGAGGCCATCTGGGGAATGAGCAGTTCTTC. Translation: CASSSGGHLGNEQFF.

The chain is built from TRBV6-1 and TRBJ1-2, with a weak D call TRBD1 (6 bases). Looked up from germline, CDR1 is MNHNS and CDR2 is SASEGT. The CDR3 extends over 16 amino acids. V gave up 8 bases and J gave up 2 bases, with 21 bases separating them. The chain's CDR3 is CASAGGRPNLNYGYTF. In DNA form, the CDR3 reads TGTGCCAGCGCCGGGGGCAGGCCGAACCTCAACTATGGCTACACCTTC.

This chain joins TRBV27 and TRBJ2-4; 7 bases fit TRBD2. V lost 4 bases and J lost 3; bases outside the gene matches: 15. Germline loops: CDR1 MNHEY, CDR2 SMNVEV (reference sequence). This CDR3 has 18 amino acids. CDR3 nucleotides: TGTGCCAGCAGTTCGCCCCTTAAGGGAGGGGCAGTCAAAAACATTCAGTACTTC. Encoded protein: CASSSPLKGGAVKNIQYF.

This clonotype was seen a single time. The chain employs TRBV6-1 and TRBJ2-1; perhaps TRBD2 as D (5 bases). Germline V lookup: CDR1 MNHNS, CDR2 SASEGT. CDR3 length: 13 amino acids. Between the trimmed V and J ends, which lost 6 bases and 10 bases, there was a span of 16 bases. CDR3 in DNA: TGTGCCAGCAGCCGGGGTACGGGCAGGGAGCAGTTCTTC. Protein: CASSRGTGREQFF.

This chain connects TRBV9 to TRBJ2-7, with D unclear. V dropped 0 bases and J dropped 9 bases, with 13 bases sitting between them. Germline CDR1 SGDLS, CDR2 YYNGEE. The CDR3 is 13 amino acids. The DNA of the CDR3 is TGTGCCAGCAGCGTAGCTTTCAGCTCCGGGCAGTACTTC. It specifies CASSVAFSSGQYF.

This clonotype was observed a handful of times. This chain links TRBV20-1 with TRBJ2-3; 10 nucleotides match TRBD2. The CDR3 is 14 amino acids. The V gene end was trimmed by 5 bases and the J gene end by 5 bases; junction bases not matched to a gene: 7. Germline CDR1 is DFQATT and CDR2 is SNEGSKA (reference sequence). DNA of the CDR3: TGCAGTGCTCCAGCGGGAGGGTTCTTAGATACGCAGTATTTT. Amino acid sequence: CSAPAGGFLDTQYF.

The chain employs TRBV25-1 and TRBJ2-1; D unclear. This CDR3 has 15 amino acids. Germline V gives CDR1 MGHDK, CDR2 SYGVNS. V was pared by 3 bases and J by 4 bases, with 13 bases between. The CDR3 spells CASSDRRVLYNEQFF. CDR3 DNA sequence: TGTGCCAGCAGTGACAGACGGGTTCTTTACAATGAGCAGTTCTTC.

This clonotype is categorized as medium-sized. The rearrangement uses TRBV20-1 and TRBJ1-2, with TRBD1 as a possible D gene (5 bases). V dropped 5 bases and J dropped 0 bases, with 13 bases sitting between them. CDR1 and CDR2 (germline): DFQATT, SNEGSKA (reference sequence). The CDR3 extends over 14 amino acids. Written as DNA, the CDR3 is TGCAGTGCTGCCCTTTGGGGCACTAACTATGGCTACACCTTC. Protein product: CSAALWGTNYGYTF.

In this sample, this clonotype turned up a few times. V gene TRBV20-1 combines with J gene TRBJ1-5; the match to TRBD1 covers 7 bases. The V segment lost 4 bases and the J segment 2 bases; nucleotides outside the gene matches: 8. CDR1 and CDR2 (germline): DFQATT, SNEGSKA (reference sequence). This CDR3 is built from 15 residues. In DNA form, the CDR3 reads TGCAGTGCTAAACCCGGGACAGTAGGCAATCAGCCCCAGCATTTT. It is translated as CSAKPGTVGNQPQHF.

V is TRBV27 and J is TRBJ2-1; tentative D call: TRBD2 (7 bases). Germline-derived CDR1 and CDR2 are MNHEY and SMNVEV (reference sequence). Trimming cost V 2 bases and J 4 bases, with 12 bases left between them. This CDR3 has 15 residues. The CDR3 is CASSLRGEGYNEQFF. The CDR3 region has the DNA TGTGCCAGCAGTTTAAGGGGGGAGGGATACAATGAGCAGTTCTTC.

The V call is TRBV20-1, the J call TRBJ1-1; possibly TRBD1 for D (6 bases). Germline CDR1 and CDR2: DFQATT and SNEGSKA (reference sequence). This CDR3 is built from 14 residues. V was trimmed by 6 bases and J by 1 base, leaving 15 bases between them. The CDR3 coding sequence is TGCAGTGCGTCCAACCGGGGGCGGAACACTGAAGCTTTCTTT. Translation: CSASNRGRNTEAFF.

This clonotype was seen only a few times. The genes are TRBV15 and TRBJ2-4; D might be TRBD1 or TRBD2, each matching 6 bases. V dropped 0 bases and J dropped 2 bases, with 23 bases sitting between them. Germline V gene lookup returns CDR1 LNHNV and CDR2 YYDKDF (reference sequence). This CDR3 comprises 20 residues. The CDR3 sequence: CATSRDWWAVGGGSKNIQYF. Here the CDR3 DNA reads TGTGCCACCAGCAGAGATTGGTGGGCGGTGGGGGGCGGGTCCAAAAACATTCAGTACTTC.